This T cell receptor beta chain was found in a study of post-analysis software for immune sequencing data. Overall study: Recorded subtypes: relapsing-remitting, secondary progressive, progressive-relapsing; some patients unannotated. General observations from the study: Compared with controls, patients showed significantly lower normalized Chao1 diversity. Batch-mates among the samples co-clustered strongly by F measure. Five TRBV segments, including TRBV5-6, TRBV5-1 and TRBV20-1, were more frequent in patients than controls.

Germline loops: CDR1 SQVTM, CDR2 ANQGSEA. The CDR3 is made up of 12 amino acids. V was clipped by 3 bases and J by 5 bases, with 9 bases between them. The authors incorporated unique molecular identifiers into the TCR beta cDNA libraries. cDNA molecules numbering about 490,000 came from roughly 1 to 10 million T cells. TCRdb recomputed calls from the PCR reads with MiXCR, one row per CDR3 protein. The sample lists hundreds of thousands of distinct CDR3 sequences, approximately 60% seen once, with around 11% in the top ten. Comment on this clonotype: Its antigen remains unidentified.

Sequenced sample: blood. The chain links TRBV29-1 to TRBJ2-3; TRBD2 is a possible D gene (6 bases). The receptor was isolated from a girl aged 2-10 years with multiple sclerosis. The CDR3 here is CSVERDGDTQYF. The CDR3 region has the DNA TGCAGCGTTGAGCGGGACGGAGATACGCAGTATTTT.